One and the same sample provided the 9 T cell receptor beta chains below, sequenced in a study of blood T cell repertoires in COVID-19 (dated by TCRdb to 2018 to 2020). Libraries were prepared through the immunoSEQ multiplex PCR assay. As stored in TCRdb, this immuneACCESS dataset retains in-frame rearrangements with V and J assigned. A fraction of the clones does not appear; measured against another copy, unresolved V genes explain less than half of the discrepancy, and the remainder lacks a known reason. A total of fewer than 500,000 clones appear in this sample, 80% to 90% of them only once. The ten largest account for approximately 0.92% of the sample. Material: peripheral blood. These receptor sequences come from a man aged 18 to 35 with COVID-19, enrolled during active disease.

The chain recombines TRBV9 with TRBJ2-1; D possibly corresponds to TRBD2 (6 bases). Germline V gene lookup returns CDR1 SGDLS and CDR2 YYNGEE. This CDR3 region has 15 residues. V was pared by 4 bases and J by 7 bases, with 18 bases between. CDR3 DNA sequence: TGTGCCAGCAGCACCAACGGGAGACCTTTTAATGAGCAGTTCTTC. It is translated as CASSTNGRPFNEQFF.

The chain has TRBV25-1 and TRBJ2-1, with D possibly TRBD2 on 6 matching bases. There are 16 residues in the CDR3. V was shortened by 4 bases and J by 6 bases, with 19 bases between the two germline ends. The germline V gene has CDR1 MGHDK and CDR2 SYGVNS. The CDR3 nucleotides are TGTGCCAGCAGTGTGACGGGAGTTCTTCCTAGCAATGAGCAGTTCTTC. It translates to CASSVTGVLPSNEQFF.

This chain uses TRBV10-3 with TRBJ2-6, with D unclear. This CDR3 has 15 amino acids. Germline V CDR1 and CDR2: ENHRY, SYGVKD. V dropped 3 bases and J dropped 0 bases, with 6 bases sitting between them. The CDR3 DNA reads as TGTGCCATCAGTGATCCGGGCTCTGGGGCCAACGTCCTGACTTTC. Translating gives CAISDPGSGANVLTF.

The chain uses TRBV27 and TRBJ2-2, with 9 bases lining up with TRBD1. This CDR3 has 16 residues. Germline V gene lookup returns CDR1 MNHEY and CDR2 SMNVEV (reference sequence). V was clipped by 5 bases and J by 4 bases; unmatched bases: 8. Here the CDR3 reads CASSPGTGYRTGELFF. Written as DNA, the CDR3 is TGTGCCAGCAGTCCCGGGACAGGGTATCGCACCGGGGAGCTGTTTTTT.

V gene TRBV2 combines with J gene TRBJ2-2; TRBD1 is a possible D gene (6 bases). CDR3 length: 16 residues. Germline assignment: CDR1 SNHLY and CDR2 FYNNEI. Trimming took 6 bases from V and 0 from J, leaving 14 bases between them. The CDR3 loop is CASRLQGRSNTGELFF. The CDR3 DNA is TGTGCCAGCAGATTACAGGGTCGATCGAACACCGGGGAGCTGTTTTTT. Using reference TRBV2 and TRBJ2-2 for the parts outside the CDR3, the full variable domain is EPEVTQTPSHQVTQMGQEVILRCVPISNHLYFYWYRQILGQKVEFLVSFYNNEISEKSEIFDDQFSVERPDGSNFTLKIRSTKLEDSAMYFCASRLQGRSNTGELFFGEGSRLTVL.

The DNA for the CDR3 is TGTGCCAGCAGTTTTGGGCGGGGGGGGCCCATAGAGCAGTTCTTC. It yields the protein CASSFGRGGPIEQFF. This sequence joins TRBV6-5 and TRBJ2-1, with 9 bases lining up with TRBD2. This CDR3 comprises 15 residues. J was trimmed by 10 bases and V by 4 bases; bases with no gene match: 11. Germline values: CDR1 MNHEY, CDR2 SVGAGI.

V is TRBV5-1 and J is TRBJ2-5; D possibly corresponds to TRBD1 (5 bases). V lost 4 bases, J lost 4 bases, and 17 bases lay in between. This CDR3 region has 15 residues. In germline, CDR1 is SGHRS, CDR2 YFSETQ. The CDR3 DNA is TGCGCCAGCAGCCCACAGGCGTCCCTTGGAGAGACCCAGTACTTC. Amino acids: CASSPQASLGETQYF.

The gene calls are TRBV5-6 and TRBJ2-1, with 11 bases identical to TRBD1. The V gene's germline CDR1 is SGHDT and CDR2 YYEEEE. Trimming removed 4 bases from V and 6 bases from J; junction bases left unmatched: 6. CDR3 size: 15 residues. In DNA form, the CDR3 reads TGTGCCAGCAGCCCGGGAGGGACAGGGGGCAATGAGCAGTTCTTC. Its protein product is CASSPGGTGGNEQFF. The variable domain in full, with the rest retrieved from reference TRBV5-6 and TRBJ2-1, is DAGVTQSPTHLIKTRGQQVTLRCSPKSGHDTVSWYQQALGQGPQFIFQYYEEEERQRGNFPDRFSGHQFPNYSSELNVNALLLGDSALYLCASSPGGTGGNEQFFGPGTRLTVL.

The CDR3: CASSQDNSNEQFF. The CDR3 DNA follows: TGTGCCAGCAGCCAAGACAACAGCAATGAGCAGTTCTTC. V gene TRBV3-1 (or the pseudogene TRBV3-2) combines with J gene TRBJ2-1, with D uncertain. V dropped 0 bases and J dropped 6 bases, with 6 bases sitting between them. This CDR3 is built from 13 residues. Germline loops: CDR1 LGHDT, CDR2 YNNKEL (reference sequence).